This section outlines one T cell receptor beta chain sequence together with its context. This specimen comes from a study of blood T cell repertoires in COVID-19. Across the study: From the United States, Italy and Spain came samples of acute and convalescent COVID-19. From T cells, B-cell-depleted T cells, or PBMCs came the material, which was cDNA or gDNA.

The CDR3 consists of 15 residues. V lost 5 bases to trimming and J lost 6 bases, with 17 bases between them. The V gene's germline CDR1 is LNHDA and CDR2 SQIVND (reference sequence). Authors' processing steps: Reference gene primers were amplified, and this amplification served to estimate nucleated cell counts. TCRdb's copy holds only in-frame clones and misses some; the assay was immunoSEQ multiplex PCR. The V and J calls and clone size are taken from that table; D and trimming were inferred from the DNA. The table shows about 230,000 clones, with approximately 82% occurring only once. The rearrangement joins TRBV19 to TRBJ2-1; no definite D call. This clonotype was obtained from a middle-aged woman who had recovered from COVID-19. The source material was peripheral blood. The CDR3 DNA reads as TGTGCCAGTAGTGTCTCACTCCTCCCGGGCAATGAGCAGTTCTTC. This gives the protein CASSVSLLPGNEQFF. The whole variable domain, filled in from reference TRBV19 and TRBJ2-1, reads DGGITQSPKYLFRKEGQNVTLSCEQNLNHDAMYWYRQDPGQGLRLIYYSQIVNDFQKGDIAEGYSVSREKKESFPLTVTSAQKNPTAFYLCASSVSLLPGNEQFFGPGTRLTVL.